What follows is one TCR beta chain and its context. This sample stems from a study of blood T cell repertoires in COVID-19. In the study overall: Spain, Italy and the United States supplied samples that represented acute and convalescent COVID-19. From T cells, B-cell-depleted T cells, or PBMCs came the material, which was cDNA or gDNA.

Per the original methods: From reference gene primer amplification, estimates of nucleated cell counts were derived. This table comes from immunoSEQ multiplex PCR, and its TCRdb copy is limited to in-frame clones, with some not included. That table gives V, J and clone size, and the DNA gave D and trimming. The table records 210,000 or so clones, about 90% of them present only once. The CDR3 spans 14 residues. V shed 0 bases and J 6 bases; nucleotides not matched to a gene: 1. CDR1 is MNHEY, CDR2 SVGAGI, per germline. Sequencing was carried out using peripheral blood. The chain recombines TRBV6-5 with TRBJ2-2, with 7 bases aligning to TRBD2. The clonotype was recovered from a man between 18 and 35 years old with active or convalescent COVID-19. The CDR3 coding sequence is TGTGCCAGCAGTTACTCGGGGGGGTCCGGGGAGCTGTTTTTT. Residues: CASSYSGGSGELFF.